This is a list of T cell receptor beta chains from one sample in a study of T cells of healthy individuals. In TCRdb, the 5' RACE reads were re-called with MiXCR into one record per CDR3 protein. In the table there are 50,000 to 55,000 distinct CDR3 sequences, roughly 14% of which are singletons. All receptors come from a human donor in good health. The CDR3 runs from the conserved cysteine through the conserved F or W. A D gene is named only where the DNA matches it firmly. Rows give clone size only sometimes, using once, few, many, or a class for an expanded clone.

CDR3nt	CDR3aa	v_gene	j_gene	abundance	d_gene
TGTGCCAGCAGTTTGGGGACAGGGGTTAATCAGCCCCAGCATTTT	CASSLGTGVNQPQHF	TRBV27	TRBJ1-5	many	TRBD1
TGCAGCGTTAGGTGGTCACCTTACGAGCAGTACTTC	CSVRWSPYEQYF	TRBV29-1	TRBJ2-7	-	-
TGTGCCAGCAGCTTCCGCACCCTCTCTGGGGCCAACGTCCTGACTTTC	CASSFRTLSGANVLTF	TRBV5-4	TRBJ2-6	-	-
TGCAGTGCTAGTAGATTTAGCGGGAGTCACCAAGAGACCCAGTACTTC	CSASRFSGSHQETQYF	TRBV20-1	TRBJ2-5	many	TRBD2
TGCAGTGCTAGAGACCAGGGGATTCAGCCCCAGCATTTT	CSARDQGIQPQHF	TRBV20-1	TRBJ1-5	-	-
TGCGCCAGCAGCTTTATCTCGGACGGGCCCTACAATGAGCAGTTCTTC	CASSFISDGPYNEQFF	TRBV5-1	TRBJ2-1	-	-
TGTGCCTGGAGTGTTCTAGGACAGGGGCCCCGATATTTT	CAWSVLGQGPRYF	TRBV30	TRBJ2-3	-	TRBD1
TGTGCCATCACCGATACGCGTGGGACTGAAGCTTTCTTT	CAITDTRGTEAFF	TRBV10-3	TRBJ1-1	many	-
TGTGCCAGCAGCTTAGGGACTAGCGGGCGAGGCAGTAAGGCCATAGGTGAGCAGTTCTTC	CASSLGTSGRGSKAIGEQFF	TRBV11-2	TRBJ2-1	-	TRBD2
TGCAGTGCTAGAGATCATGGGACAGGGCCAGATACGCAGTATTTT	CSARDHGTGPDTQYF	TRBV20-1	TRBJ2-3	-	TRBD1
TGTGCCAGCAGCTTAGCCCGACTAGCGGGACCCCAAGAGACCCAGTACTTC	CASSLARLAGPQETQYF	TRBV7-2	TRBJ2-5	-	TRBD2
TGTGCCAGCAGCCAAGGACAGGCGCTTAATGAAAAACTGTTTTTT	CASSQGQALNEKLFF	TRBV14	TRBJ1-4	-	-
TGTGCCAGCAGCTTTATCAATTCACCCCTCCACTTT	CASSFINSPLHF	TRBV11-2	TRBJ1-6	-	-
TGTGCCATCAGTGAGACGGCAGGTCAGGCGGGCGAGCAGTACTTC	CAISETAGQAGEQYF	TRBV10-3	TRBJ2-7	many	-
TGCAGTGCTCGGAGACAGGGGGGTTTCGAGACCCAGTACTTC	CSARRQGGFETQYF	TRBV20-1	TRBJ2-5	many	TRBD1
TGTGCCAGCAGCCCAGACTCTTACTCCTACGAGCAGTACTTC	CASSPDSYSYEQYF	TRBV7-7	TRBJ2-7	many	-
TGTGCCATCAGTGAGAACCCGGGGTCCACCACAGATACGCAGTATTTT	CAISENPGSTTDTQYF	TRBV10-3	TRBJ2-3	few	-
TGTGCCAGCAGCACCTGGGGGGGGAACACTGAAGCTTTCTTT	CASSTWGGNTEAFF	TRBV12-3/TRBV12-4	TRBJ1-1	-	-
TGTGCCAGCAGTTCTACCGCAGCGCAGTATTTT	CASSSTAAQYF	TRBV12-3/TRBV12-4	TRBJ2-3	many	-
TGTGCCAGCAGTCCCCGTGGGTTAGCGGGCACAGATACGCAGTATTTT	CASSPRGLAGTDTQYF	TRBV12-3/TRBV12-4	TRBJ2-3	many	-
TGTGCCAGCAGCCTAAGGGGAACCAATGAGCAGTTCTTC	CASSLRGTNEQFF	TRBV14	TRBJ2-1	-	-
TGTGCCAGCCTGGCGGTGACTCAGCCCCAGCATTTT	CASLAVTQPQHF	TRBV18	TRBJ1-5	-	-
TGTGCCAGCAGTTTGTCGGGGCTGAATGAAGCTTTCTTT	CASSLSGLNEAFF	TRBV25-1	TRBJ1-1	-	-
TGCGCCAGCAGCTTGGAAGAGGGGGTCACTGAAGCTTTCTTT	CASSLEEGVTEAFF	TRBV5-1	TRBJ1-1	-	-
TGCAGTGTTGGACTAGCGCACTACGAGCAGTACTTC	CSVGLAHYEQYF	TRBV20-1	TRBJ2-7	few	TRBD2
TGCGCCAGCAGCCAAGAACCCTATGCGACAGGCGGGGAGCTGTTTTTT	CASSQEPYATGGELFF	TRBV4-1	TRBJ2-2	few	-
TGTGCCAGTCACGGCGGGGGGCGCTACAATGAGCAGTTCTTC	CASHGGGRYNEQFF	TRBV2	TRBJ2-1	many	TRBD2
TGCAGTGCTAGAACCCCGGGCGTTAGACACGGGGGCGGAAACACCATATATTTT	CSARTPGVRHGGGNTIYF	TRBV20-1	TRBJ1-3	-	-
TGTGCCAGCAGCACCCTCAGCTCCTACGAGCAGTACTTC	CASSTLSSYEQYF	TRBV4-2	TRBJ2-7	many	-
TGTGCCAGCAGCAAATTAGGGGACAGGAACTATGGCTACACCTTC	CASSKLGDRNYGYTF	TRBV21-1	TRBJ1-2	many	-
TGTGCCAGCAGCCCGGGTGTACCCTCTGAAGCTTTCTTT	CASSPGVPSEAFF	TRBV25-1	TRBJ1-1	many	-
TGTGCCAGCACCCCCCGGGGCCTGACAGGGGTGTCTGAAGCTTTCTTT	CASTPRGLTGVSEAFF	TRBV27	TRBJ1-1	few	TRBD1
TGTGCCAGCAGCTTACAAGCGGGGGGTAACACCGGGGAGCTGTTTTTT	CASSLQAGGNTGELFF	TRBV7-8	TRBJ2-2	-	TRBD2
TGTGCCAGCAGCTTCGGGAGTAACACCGGGGAGCTGTTTTTT	CASSFGSNTGELFF	TRBV11-3	TRBJ2-2	-	-
TGCAGCGTCGGGAGGGGAGATACGCAGTATTTT	CSVGRGDTQYF	TRBV29-1	TRBJ2-3	many	TRBD2